This TCR beta chain was retrieved from a study of blood T cell repertoires in COVID-19. Study background: Sites in the United States, Italy and Spain provided acute and convalescent COVID-19 samples. T cells, B-cell-depleted T cells, or PBMCs provided the cDNA or gDNA that served as material.

Trimming took off 2 bases at V and 8 bases at J, with 13 bases between the two ends. This CDR3 comprises 14 residues. Germline V gives CDR1 SGDLS, CDR2 YYNGEE. Authors' analysis steps: Estimated nucleated cell counts came from reference gene primer amplification. The protocol was immunoSEQ multiplex PCR, while the TCRdb copy is restricted to in-frame clones and leaves out a portion. Clonal size and the V and J genes are those of that table, whereas D and trimming came from the DNA. The table has around 230,000 clones, around four fifths seen once. This receptor was obtained from a man between 35 and 55 years old with acute or convalescent COVID-19. The source material was peripheral blood. V is TRBV9 and J is TRBJ2-2; D is ambiguous. DNA for the CDR3: TGTGCCAGCAGCGTTGGCGGCGACCTTGGGGAGCTGTTTTTT. This sequence encodes CASSVGGDLGELFF.